A single sample gave rise to the 27 T cell receptor beta chains below, sequenced in a study of blood T cells in healthy people across ages. Then a second PCR, running roughly 7 to 12 cycles, was carried out with a sample-barcoded 5' primer and a J-beta primer mix. TCRdb fed the 5' RACE reads into MiXCR, producing one record per CDR3 protein. The repertoire holds about 650,000 distinct CDR3 sequences, with roughly 32% as singletons. Sequences were obtained from blood. The receptors were sampled from a woman of 80 years or more in good health.

J is TRBJ1-3 and V is TRBV6-2 or TRBV6-3; 7 bases line up with TRBD1. The junction had 7 bases not matched to a gene; V was cut back by 8 bases and J by 0 bases. The CDR3 has 15 residues. Per germline, CDR1 MNHEY and CDR2 SVGEGT. In nucleotides, the CDR3 is TGTGCCAGCTGTAGCGGGACAGTCTCTGGAAACACCATATATTTT. This codes for CASCSGTVSGNTIYF.

This clonotype was observed at least ten times. CDR3 in amino acids: CASTDLTLGAKNIQYF. The CDR3 nucleotides read TGTGCCAGCACTGATCTTACCTTGGGGGCCAAAAACATTCAGTACTTC. This chain uses TRBV2 with TRBJ2-4; D is uncertain. Per germline, CDR1 SNHLY and CDR2 FYNNEI. Deletions cut 7 bases from V and 1 base from J, with 17 bases between. The CDR3 sequence is 16 residues long.

The rearrangement uses TRBV7-9 and TRBJ2-3; D may be TRBD2 (6 bases). From germline, CDR1 is SEHNR and CDR2 FQNEAQ (reference sequence). The V and J ends lost 5 bases and 6 bases respectively, with 15 bases between them. There are 14 residues in the CDR3. The DNA of the CDR3 is TGTGCCAGCAGCCCTGGGACTCGCTGGGATACGCAGTATTTT. This translates into CASSPGTRWDTQYF.

This clonotype was recorded a few times. CDR3 nucleotides: TGTGCCAGCAGCTTAGCAATGGCGTTCGGCAGCGAAGCTTTCTTT. Translation: CASSLAMAFGSEAFF. V gene TRBV7-9 combines with J gene TRBJ1-1; no clear D gene. V lost 0 bases, J lost 8 bases, and 16 bases lay in between. This CDR3 is built from 15 residues. The germline V gene has CDR1 SEHNR and CDR2 FQNEAQ (reference sequence). Full variable domain (remainder filled in from reference TRBV7-9 and TRBJ1-1): DTGVSQNPRHKITKRGQNVTFRCDPISEHNRLYWYRQTLGQGPEFLTYFQNEAQLEKSRLLSDRFSAERPKGSFSTLEIQRTEQGDSAMYLCASSLAMAFGSEAFFGQGTRLTVV.

V is TRBV9 and J is TRBJ2-7; 8 bases are a match to TRBD2. Germline values: CDR1 SGDLS, CDR2 YYNGEE. The CDR3 consists of 15 residues. Losses at the gene ends were 7 bases for V and 3 bases for J; bases not matched to a gene: 12. CDR3 nucleotide sequence: TGTGCCAGCGGGTCGGGCGGGAGGTCTCGCTACGAGCAGTACTTC. Its translation is CASGSGGRSRYEQYF.

In its sample, this clonotype was seen many times. The chain links TRBV20-1 to TRBJ2-7; 7 bases align to TRBD1. The J segment lost 7 bases and the V segment lost 0 bases, leaving 9 bases of the junction unmatched. This CDR3 spans 14 amino acids. Germline CDR1 reads DFQATT; CDR2 reads SNEGSKA (reference sequence). The CDR3 bases are TGCAGTGCTAGAGATAGGCAGGGGGACGGAGAGCAGTACTTC. Its protein is CSARDRQGDGEQYF.

This clonotype was found many times. The chain has TRBV6-6 and TRBJ2-3; D might be TRBD1 or TRBD2, each matching 5 bases. Deletions cut 6 bases from V and 0 bases from J, with 10 bases between. Looked up from germline, CDR1 is MNHNY and CDR2 is SVGAGI (reference sequence). The CDR3 extends over 14 amino acids. As DNA, the CDR3 is TGTGCCAGCAGCCAAGGGGACAGCACAGATACGCAGTATTTT. Translating gives CASSQGDSTDTQYF.

This clonotype was recorded a few times. The rearrangement links TRBV7-8 to TRBJ2-1; TRBD2 matches 10 bases. The V gene end was trimmed by 4 bases and the J gene end by 13 bases; junction bases not matched to a gene: 16. Germline CDR1 SGHVS, CDR2 FQNEAQ. The CDR3 is made up of 16 amino acids. The CDR3 bases are TGTGCCAGCAGCTCTCATCTAGCGGGAGCGGGAGAGACCCAGTTCTTC. Translated: CASSSHLAGAGETQFF.

Ten or more counts support this clonotype. V usage is TRBV7-3 and J usage is TRBJ1-6; tentatively, D is TRBD1 (5 bases). The V end was cut by 1 base, the J end by 7 bases, with 8 bases between. Germline assignment: CDR1 SGHTA and CDR2 FQGTGA. The CDR3 sequence is 14 residues long. In DNA form, the CDR3 reads TGTGCCAGCAGCTTAATGGGGCCGAATTCACCCCTCCACTTT. Protein: CASSLMGPNSPLHF.

This clonotype appeared a few times. J is TRBJ2-7 and V is TRBV7-9; D perhaps matches TRBD1 (5 bases). Looked up from germline, CDR1 is SEHNR and CDR2 is FQNEAQ (reference sequence). This CDR3 has 15 residues. V was cut by 1 base and J by 11 bases, with 21 bases left in between. CDR3 in amino acids: CASSLGLAGNDNKYF. The DNA for the CDR3 is TGTGCCAGCAGCTTAGGTTTGGCAGGGAACGACAACAAGTACTTC.

Note on this clonotype: Just one base apart from a much larger clone, this may be a read error. This is likely a read error, given that the CDR3 carries no conserved phenylalanine or tryptophan at its end. V usage is TRBV29-1 and J usage is TRBJ2-4; D gene unclear. The end of the DNA is better explained by TRBJ2-7, so the J call may be wrong. In germline, CDR1 is SQVTM, CDR2 ANQGSEA. CDR3 length equals 15 residues. DNA of the CDR3: TGCAGCGTCGTGCTGCAGAGGAGCGCCTCCGGCGAGCAGTACTAC. The encoded protein is CSVVLQRSASGEQYY.

This clonotype appeared many times. The chain uses TRBV6-2 or TRBV6-3 and TRBJ2-7; 8 bases fit TRBD1. Germline V CDR1 and CDR2: MNHEY, SVGEGT. V dropped 6 bases and J dropped 0; count of bases not matched to a gene: 7. The CDR3 consists of 15 residues. In DNA form, the CDR3 reads TGTGCCAGCAGACAAACCGGGACAGGCTCCTACGAGCAGTACTTC. Its translation: CASRQTGTGSYEQYF.

This clonotype was recorded many times. The chain links TRBV6-2 or TRBV6-3 to TRBJ1-5; no clear D gene. V was pared by 6 bases and J by 3 bases, with 15 bases between. This CDR3 contains 15 residues. Germline V gene data show CDR1 as MNHEY and CDR2 as SVGEGT. The CDR3 is CASSPFGVDNQPQHF. CDR3 sequence (DNA): TGTGCCAGCAGCCCGTTTGGGGTGGACAATCAGCCCCAGCATTTT.

This clonotype has ten or more counts. The rearrangement joins TRBV12-3 or TRBV12-4 to TRBJ2-4; 7 bases are a match to TRBD1. Losses at the gene ends were 5 bases for V and 8 bases for J; bases not matched to a gene: 9. The CDR3 contains 14 residues. The DNA for the CDR3 is TGTGCCAGCAGTCTTGGACAGGCACTTGACATTCAGTACTTC. Residues: CASSLGQALDIQYF.

Ten or more counts support this clonotype. The chain is built from TRBV20-1 and TRBJ1-2; 7 bases are shared with TRBD1. Germline V CDR1 and CDR2: DFQATT, SNEGSKA (reference sequence). The CDR3 loop spans 14 amino acids. V shed 5 bases and J 4 bases; nucleotides not matched to a gene: 10. The CDR3 DNA sequence: TGCAGTGCTCCAGAGGCAGGGGGTAGCTATGGCTACACCTTC. Amino acid sequence: CSAPEAGGSYGYTF.

The chain joins TRBV5-1 to TRBJ2-1; 7 positions match TRBD1. V lost 4 bases, J lost 2 bases, and 9 bases stayed unmatched. Germline-derived CDR1 and CDR2 are SGHRS and YFSETQ. The CDR3 runs to 16 residues. Here the CDR3 DNA reads TGCGCCAGCAGCGCCCTAACCGGGACAGCCTACAATGAGCAGTTCTTC. This encodes CASSALTGTAYNEQFF.

This clonotype was detected a few times. This rearrangement joins TRBV6-2 or TRBV6-3 to TRBJ1-2; no clear D. V dropped 6 bases and J dropped 7 bases, with 12 bases sitting between them. Germline V CDR1 and CDR2: MNHEY, SVGEGT. The CDR3 runs to 12 residues. In DNA form, the CDR3 reads TGTGCCAGCAGCGCTCTAGATCGTGGCTACACCTTC. Its protein is CASSALDRGYTF.

The J gene is TRBJ1-1, the V gene TRBV6-1; D may be TRBD1 (6 bases). Germline V gene sequence: CDR1 MNHNS, CDR2 SASEGT. V dropped 1 base and J dropped 0 bases, with 12 bases sitting between them. The CDR3 spans 16 residues. CDR3 coding DNA: TGTGCCAGCAGTGAAGATGGGGGGCTTTTGAACACTGAAGCTTTCTTT. The encoded protein is CASSEDGGLLNTEAFF.

This clonotype was recorded a few times. This may come from a read error, since a much larger clone is one base off. The CDR3 sequence: CSASRFGSQGYNEQYF. The CDR3 DNA is TGCAGTGCTAGTCGTTTTGGAAGCCAGGGGTACAATGAGCAGTACTTC. This sequence joins TRBV20-1 and TRBJ2-7, with D possibly matching TRBD1 (6 bases). The V end lost 3 bases, the J end lost 7 bases, and 25 bases lay between the germline ends. This CDR3 region has 16 residues. Germline loops: CDR1 DFQATT, CDR2 SNEGSKA (reference sequence).

V is TRBV25-1 and J is TRBJ2-2; 10 bases fit TRBD1. Germline V gene lookup returns CDR1 MGHDK and CDR2 SYGVNS. The CDR3 is 15 amino acids. The V gene end was trimmed by 5 bases and the J gene end by 5 bases; junction bases not matched to a gene: 5. The CDR3 reads CASSRTGGWTGELFF. The CDR3 nucleotides read TGTGCCAGCAGTCGGACAGGGGGATGGACCGGGGAGCTGTTTTTT.

Ten or more counts support this clonotype. V gene TRBV6-5 combines with J gene TRBJ1-4; D uncertain. The CDR3 length is 12 residues. V lost 3 bases to trimming and J lost 7 bases, with 6 bases between them. The germline CDR1 and CDR2 sequences are MNHEY and SVGAGI. CDR3 protein: CASSYEGEKLFF. Written as DNA, the CDR3 is TGTGCCAGCAGTTATGAGGGTGAAAAACTGTTTTTT.

This clonotype was found a few times. The V and J genes are TRBV6-1 and TRBJ1-5; D remains unclear. V was trimmed by 1 base and J by 6 bases, leaving 7 bases between them. The CDR3 runs 13 residues. Germline V gene lookup returns CDR1 MNHNS and CDR2 SASEGT. The CDR3 protein is CASSEVRGQPQHF. CDR3 sequence (DNA): TGTGCCAGCAGTGAAGTCCGAGGTCAGCCCCAGCATTTT.

On this clonotype itself: This may come from a read error, since a much larger clone is one base off. The chain has TRBV25-1 and TRBJ2-1; 11 positions match TRBD2. CDR3 size: 14 residues. In germline, CDR1 is MGHDK, CDR2 SYGVNS. The CDR3 DNA sequence: TGTGCCAGCCAACTAGCGGGGGAGGGCGATGAGCGGTTCTTC. Amino acid sequence: CASQLAGEGDERFF.

This clonotype was picked up one time. The chain combines TRBV7-2 with TRBJ2-7; 12 bases align to TRBD2. The CDR3 is 15 residues long. From germline, CDR1 is SGHTA and CDR2 FQGNSA. The trim removed 4 bases at V and 5 bases at J, leaving 6 bases unmatched. DNA for the CDR3: TGTGCCAGCAGCTCCCTAGCGGGAGGGCAAAACGAGCAGTACTTC. It translates to CASSSLAGGQNEQYF.

This clonotype was detected ten times or more. The chain joins TRBV5-1 to TRBJ1-1; the D gene is possibly TRBD1 (6 bases). The length of the CDR3 is 13 residues. Trimming took 4 bases from V and 8 from J, leaving 15 bases between them. The germline CDR1 and CDR2 sequences are SGHRS and YFSETQ. CDR3 DNA: TGCGCCAGCAGCAAGACCGTACAGGGCGAAGCTTTCTTT. Its translation: CASSKTVQGEAFF.

This clonotype was seen only a few times. V and J are TRBV7-9 and TRBJ1-1; D might be TRBD1 (6 bases). V lost 2 bases and J lost 0, with 13 bases in between. Germline V gives CDR1 SEHNR, CDR2 FQNEAQ (reference sequence). The CDR3 runs 16 residues. CDR3 DNA sequence: TGTGCCAGCAGCTTATACAGGGTTCTGATGAACACTGAAGCTTTCTTT. Residues: CASSLYRVLMNTEAFF. The full variable domain, in which reference TRBV7-9 and TRBJ1-1 provide the parts outside the CDR3, is DTGVSQNPRHKITKRGQNVTFRCDPISEHNRLYWYRQTLGQGPEFLTYFQNEAQLEKSRLLSDRFSAERPKGSFSTLEIQRTEQGDSAMYLCASSLYRVLMNTEAFFGQGTRLTVV.

This clonotype has ten or more counts. The chain has TRBV20-1 and TRBJ2-7, with D possibly being TRBD2 (6 bases). CDR3 length equals 14 residues. Per the germline V gene, CDR1 is DFQATT and CDR2 is SNEGSKA (reference sequence). Trimming pared 6 bases from V and 2 bases from J, leaving 17 bases between. The CDR3 region is CSASPGVIPYEQYF. DNA of the CDR3: TGCAGTGCATCTCCGGGGGTCATACCCTACGAGCAGTACTTC.